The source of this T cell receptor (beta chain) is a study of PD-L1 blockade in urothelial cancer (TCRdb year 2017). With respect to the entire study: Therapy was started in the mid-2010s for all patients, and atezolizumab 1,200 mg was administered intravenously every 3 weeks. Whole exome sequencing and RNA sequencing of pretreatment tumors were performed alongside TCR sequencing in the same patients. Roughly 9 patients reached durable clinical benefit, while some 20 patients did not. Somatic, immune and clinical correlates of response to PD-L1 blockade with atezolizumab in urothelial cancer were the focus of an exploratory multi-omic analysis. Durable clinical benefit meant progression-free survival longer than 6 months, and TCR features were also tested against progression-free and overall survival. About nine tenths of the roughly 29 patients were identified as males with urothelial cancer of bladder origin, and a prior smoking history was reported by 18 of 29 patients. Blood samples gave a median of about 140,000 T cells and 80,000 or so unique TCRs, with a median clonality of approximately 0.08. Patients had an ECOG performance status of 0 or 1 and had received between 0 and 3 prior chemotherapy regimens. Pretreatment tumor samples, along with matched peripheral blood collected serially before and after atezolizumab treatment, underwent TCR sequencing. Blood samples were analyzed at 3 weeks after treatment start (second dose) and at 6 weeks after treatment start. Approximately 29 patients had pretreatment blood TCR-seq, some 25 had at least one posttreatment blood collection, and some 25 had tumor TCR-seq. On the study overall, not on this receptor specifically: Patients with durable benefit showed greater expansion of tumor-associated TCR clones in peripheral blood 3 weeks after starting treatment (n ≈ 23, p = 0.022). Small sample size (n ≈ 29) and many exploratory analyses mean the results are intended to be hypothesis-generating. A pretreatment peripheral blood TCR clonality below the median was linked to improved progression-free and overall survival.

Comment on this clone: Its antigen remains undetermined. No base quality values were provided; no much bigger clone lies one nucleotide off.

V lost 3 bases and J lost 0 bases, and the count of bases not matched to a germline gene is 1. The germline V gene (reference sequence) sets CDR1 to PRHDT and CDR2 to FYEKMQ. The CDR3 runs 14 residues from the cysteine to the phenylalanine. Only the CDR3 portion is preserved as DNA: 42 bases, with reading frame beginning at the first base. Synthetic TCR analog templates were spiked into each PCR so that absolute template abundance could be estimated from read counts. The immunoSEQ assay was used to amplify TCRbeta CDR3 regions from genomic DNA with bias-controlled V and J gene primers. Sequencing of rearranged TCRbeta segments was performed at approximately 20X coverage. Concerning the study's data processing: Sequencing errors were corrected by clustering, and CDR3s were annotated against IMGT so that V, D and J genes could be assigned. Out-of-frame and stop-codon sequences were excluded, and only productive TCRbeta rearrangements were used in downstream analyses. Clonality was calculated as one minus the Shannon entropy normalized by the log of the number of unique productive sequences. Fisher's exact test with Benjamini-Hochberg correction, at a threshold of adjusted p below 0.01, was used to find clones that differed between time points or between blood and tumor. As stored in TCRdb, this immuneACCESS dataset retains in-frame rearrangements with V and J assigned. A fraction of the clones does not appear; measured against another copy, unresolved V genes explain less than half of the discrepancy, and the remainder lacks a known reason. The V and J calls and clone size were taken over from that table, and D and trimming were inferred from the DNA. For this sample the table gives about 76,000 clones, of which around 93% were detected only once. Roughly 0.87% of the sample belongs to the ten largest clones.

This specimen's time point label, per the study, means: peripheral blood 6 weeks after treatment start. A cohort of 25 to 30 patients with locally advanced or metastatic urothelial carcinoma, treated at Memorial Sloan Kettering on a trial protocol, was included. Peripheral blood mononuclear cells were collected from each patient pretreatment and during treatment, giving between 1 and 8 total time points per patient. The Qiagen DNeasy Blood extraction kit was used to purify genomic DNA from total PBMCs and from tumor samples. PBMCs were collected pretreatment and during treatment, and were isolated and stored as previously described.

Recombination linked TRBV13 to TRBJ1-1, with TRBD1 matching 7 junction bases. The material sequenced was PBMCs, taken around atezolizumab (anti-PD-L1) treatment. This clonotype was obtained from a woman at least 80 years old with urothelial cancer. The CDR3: CASSFGTVNTEAFF. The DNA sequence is TGTGCCAGCAGCTTTGGGACAGTGAACACTGAAGCTTTCTTT.